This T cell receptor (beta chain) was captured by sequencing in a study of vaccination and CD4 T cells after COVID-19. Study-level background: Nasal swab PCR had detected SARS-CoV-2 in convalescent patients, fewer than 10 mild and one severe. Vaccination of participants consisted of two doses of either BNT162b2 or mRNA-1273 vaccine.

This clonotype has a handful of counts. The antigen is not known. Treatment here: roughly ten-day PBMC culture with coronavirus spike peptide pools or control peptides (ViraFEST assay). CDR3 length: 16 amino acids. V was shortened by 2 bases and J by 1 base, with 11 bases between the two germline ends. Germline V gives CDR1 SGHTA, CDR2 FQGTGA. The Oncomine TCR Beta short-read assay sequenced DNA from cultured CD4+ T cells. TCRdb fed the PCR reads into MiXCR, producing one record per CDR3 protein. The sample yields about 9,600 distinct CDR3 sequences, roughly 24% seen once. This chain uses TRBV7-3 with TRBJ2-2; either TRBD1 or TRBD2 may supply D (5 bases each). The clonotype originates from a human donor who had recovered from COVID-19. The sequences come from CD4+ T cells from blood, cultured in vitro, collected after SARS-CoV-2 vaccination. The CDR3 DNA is TGTGCCAGCAGCTTAGGGGCTAGCTGGAACACCGGGGAGCTGTTTTTT. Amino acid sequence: CASSLGASWNTGELFF.